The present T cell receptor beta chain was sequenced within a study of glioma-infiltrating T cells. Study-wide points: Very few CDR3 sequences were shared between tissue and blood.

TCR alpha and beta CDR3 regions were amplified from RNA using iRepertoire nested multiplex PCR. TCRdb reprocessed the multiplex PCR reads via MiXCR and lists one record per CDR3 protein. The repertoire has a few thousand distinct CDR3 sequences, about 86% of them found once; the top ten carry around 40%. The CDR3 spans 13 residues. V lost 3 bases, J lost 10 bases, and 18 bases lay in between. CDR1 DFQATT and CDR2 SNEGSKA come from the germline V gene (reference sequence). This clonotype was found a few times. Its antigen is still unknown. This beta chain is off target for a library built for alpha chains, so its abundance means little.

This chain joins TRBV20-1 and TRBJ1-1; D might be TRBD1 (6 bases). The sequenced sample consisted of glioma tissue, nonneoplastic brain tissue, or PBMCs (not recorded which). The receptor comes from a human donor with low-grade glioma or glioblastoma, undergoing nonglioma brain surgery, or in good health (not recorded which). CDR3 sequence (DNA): TGCAGTGCTAGCCGGGACATTTTCGTAGGAGCTTTCTTT. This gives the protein CSASRDIFVGAFF.